These 30 T cell receptor beta chains share one sample of origin, sequenced in a study of blood T cell repertoires in COVID-19. Only in-frame clones appear in the TCRdb table, and some are missing; sequencing was by immunoSEQ multiplex PCR. The repertoire consists of 230,000 or so clones, with about nine tenths occurring once and the leading ten covering under 3%. The sequenced sample consisted of PBMCs or T cells enriched from blood (not recorded which). The receptors here all came from a woman in her twenties or thirties who had recovered from COVID-19.

This clone has just a few counts. Other DNA sequences within the sample encode an identical CDR3. The rearrangement joins TRBV6-1 to TRBJ1-2; D is undetermined. V lost 0 bases and J 2 bases, leaving 10 bases between the germline ends. This CDR3 is built from 15 residues. Germline V gives CDR1 MNHNS, CDR2 SASEGT. The CDR3 region has the DNA TGTGCCAGCAGTGAAGCATCAGGTGCGAACTATGGCTACACCTTC. It yields the protein CASSEASGANYGYTF.

The table lists this clone with a count of one. This sequence joins TRBV4-2 and TRBJ2-2; 9 bases match TRBD1. Unmatched junction bases numbered 5, after V lost 5 bases and J lost 4 bases. This CDR3 contains 15 residues. In germline, CDR1 is LGHNA, CDR2 YNFKEQ. The CDR3 region has the DNA TGTGCCAGCAGCGGGACAGGGATCAGCACCGGGGAGCTGTTTTTT. This sequence encodes CASSGTGISTGELFF.

This clone appeared a single time. The chain combines TRBV7-2 with TRBJ2-5, with 10 positions matching TRBD2. From germline, CDR1 is SGHTA and CDR2 FQGNSA. Trimming took 5 bases from V and 5 from J; bases not matched to a gene: 14. The CDR3 runs 17 residues. The CDR3 bases are TGTGCCAGCAGCGCCCGAAGATTAGCGGGGGGTAAGGAGACCCAGTACTTC. Protein sequence: CASSARRLAGGKETQYF. Looking up the rest from reference TRBV7-2 and TRBJ2-5 gives the full variable domain: GAGVSQSPSNKVTEKGKDVELRCDPISGHTALYWYRQSLGQGLEFLIYFQGNSAPDKSGLPSDRFSAERTGGSVSTLTIQRTQQEDSAVYLCASSARRLAGGKETQYFGPGTRLLVL.

The rearrangement links TRBV25-1 to TRBJ2-5; tentatively, D is TRBD1 (5 bases). V lost 8 bases and J 1 base, leaving 11 bases between the germline ends. The germline V gene encodes CDR1 MGHDK and CDR2 SYGVNS. This CDR3 contains 13 residues. The CDR3 DNA sequence: TGTGCCAGCTGCAAAGGGGCCCAAGAGACCCAGTACTTC. This sequence encodes CASCKGAQETQYF.

V is TRBV19 and J is TRBJ2-3, with 11 positions matching TRBD1. J gave up 2 bases and V 8 bases, and 6 bases lay outside the gene matches. Germline CDR1 and CDR2: LNHDA and SQIVND (reference sequence). The CDR3 runs 15 residues. The CDR3 sequence: CASYGQGAHTDTQYF. The CDR3 DNA reads TGTGCCAGTTATGGACAGGGGGCCCACACAGATACGCAGTATTTT.

The genes are TRBV7-8 and TRBJ1-3, with unresolved D. This CDR3 contains 14 residues. Germline CDR1 reads SGHVS; CDR2 reads FQNEAQ. Trimming took off 0 bases at V and 2 bases at J, with 5 bases between the two ends. In DNA, the CDR3 is TGTGCCAGCAGCTTAGCCGGGACTGGAAACACCATATATTTT. Translation: CASSLAGTGNTIYF.

The gene calls are TRBV2 and TRBJ2-3, with 8 bases aligning to TRBD2. The length of the CDR3 is 13 residues. Trimming took 9 bases from V and 1 from J; bases not matched to a gene: 3. Germline CDR1 and CDR2: SNHLY and FYNNEI. CDR3 protein: CASQTSGTDTQYF. The CDR3 DNA is TGTGCCAGTCAGACTAGCGGCACAGATACGCAGTATTTT.

This rearrangement joins TRBV12-3 or TRBV12-4 to TRBJ2-7; TRBD1 aligns across 8 bases. The trim removed 6 bases at V and 7 bases at J, leaving 5 bases unmatched. The CDR3 consists of 12 residues. The CDR3: CASSATGVEQYF. CDR3 nucleotide sequence: TGTGCCAGCAGCGCGACAGGGGTTGAGCAGTACTTC.

V and J are TRBV19 and TRBJ1-6; D is unclear. CDR3 length equals 12 residues. The germline V gene has CDR1 LNHDA and CDR2 SQIVND (reference sequence). The V and J ends lost 5 bases and 7 bases respectively, with 6 bases between them. The CDR3 reads CASSSGNSPLHF. DNA of the CDR3: TGTGCCAGTAGTTCGGGAAATTCACCCCTCCACTTT. The complete variable domain, with remaining parts taken from reference TRBV19 and TRBJ1-6, reads DGGITQSPKYLFRKEGQNVTLSCEQNLNHDAMYWYRQDPGQGLRLIYYSQIVNDFQKGDIAEGYSVSREKKESFPLTVTSAQKNPTAFYLCASSSGNSPLHFGNGTRLTVT.

This sequence joins TRBV11-2 and TRBJ2-1; 9 bases agree with TRBD1. The CDR3 totals 16 residues. Germline values: CDR1 SGHAT, CDR2 FQNNGV. Losses at the gene ends were 5 bases for V and 8 bases for J; bases not matched to a gene: 13. CDR3: CASSASGTGILDEQFF. DNA of the CDR3: TGTGCCAGCAGCGCATCCGGGACAGGGATATTAGATGAGCAGTTCTTC.

Details on this clone: Other DNA sequences in the same sample also yield this CDR3. CDR3 sequence (DNA): TGCGCCAGCAGCTTGGGACTAGCGGGCACAGATACGCAGTATTTT. Its protein is CASSLGLAGTDTQYF. V gene TRBV5-1 combines with J gene TRBJ2-3; 9 nucleotides agree with TRBD2. Per germline, CDR1 SGHRS and CDR2 YFSETQ. The CDR3 has 15 amino acids. V shed 0 bases, J shed 1 base, and the junction held 0 bases outside the gene matches.

This chain joins TRBV7-2 and TRBJ1-4; D remains ambiguous. CDR1 SGHTA and CDR2 FQGNSA come from the germline V gene. Trimming removed 3 bases at V and 8 bases at J, with 10 bases between. This CDR3 is built from 13 residues. The CDR3 loop is CASSFLMGEKLFF. CDR3 bases: TGTGCCAGCAGCTTCCTTATGGGCGAAAAACTGTTTTTT.

This rearrangement joins TRBV5-1 to TRBJ1-5; 9 nucleotides line up with TRBD1. J lost 4 bases, V lost 4 bases, and 6 bases had no gene match. This CDR3 has 15 residues. The germline V gene encodes CDR1 SGHRS and CDR2 YFSETQ. DNA for the CDR3: TGCGCCAGCAGCATAGGACAGGGGATGAATCAGCCCCAGCATTTT. This codes for CASSIGQGMNQPQHF.

This chain connects TRBV14 to TRBJ1-2; no firm D call. V lost 4 bases and J lost 8, with 20 bases in between. Germline V CDR1 and CDR2: SGHDN, FVKESK. This CDR3 comprises 15 residues. The CDR3 bases are TGTGCCAGCAGCCCATTGGAGGGCAGGAAAGGCGGCTACACCTTC. Its translation: CASSPLEGRKGGYTF.

The chain has TRBV18 and TRBJ2-1; TRBD2 agrees at 9 bases. CDR3 length: 17 residues. CDR1 is KGHSH and CDR2 is LQKENI in the germline V gene. J was trimmed by 6 bases and V by 1 base; bases with no gene match: 10. In DNA, the CDR3 is TGTGCCAGCTCACCACGTCTCTCGGCGGGGGGGATCAATGAGCAGTTCTTC. It specifies CASSPRLSAGGINEQFF.

A few counts support this clone. The rearrangement joins TRBV6-2 or TRBV6-3 to TRBJ2-1, with D unresolved. The CDR3 has 20 amino acids. Trimming shortened V by 0 bases and J by 0 bases, and 21 bases separated the two germline ends. The germline CDR1 and CDR2 sequences are MNHEY and SVGEGT. The CDR3 DNA reads TGTGCCAGCAGTTACTCGAAGGCCTTTTTCGGCGCTAGCTCCTACAATGAGCAGTTCTTC. This codes for CASSYSKAFFGASSYNEQFF.

The chain links TRBV4-1 to TRBJ1-5, with D possibly being TRBD1 (5 bases). Trimming removed 1 base from V and 7 bases from J, with 11 bases in between. The CDR3 length is 14 residues. Germline V lookup: CDR1 MGHRA, CDR2 YSYEKL. CDR3 sequence (DNA): TGCGCCAGCAGCCAAGGGCAGGGAAACCAGCCCCAGCATTTT. This translates into CASSQGQGNQPQHF.

The gene calls are TRBV5-1 and TRBJ1-2, with D possibly being TRBD1 (5 bases). Germline V gene lookup returns CDR1 SGHRS and CDR2 YFSETQ. The CDR3 length is 15 residues. Between the trimmed V and J ends, which lost 4 bases and 0 bases, there was a span of 13 bases. DNA of the CDR3: TGCGCCAGCAGCCGCGGGACCGCCTCTAACTATGGCTACACCTTC. This translates into CASSRGTASNYGYTF.

This chain joins TRBV7-3 and TRBJ2-3; TRBD2 agrees at 10 bases. The germline gives CDR1 SGHTA, CDR2 FQGTGA. The CDR3 consists of 16 residues. Trimming took 4 bases from V and 5 from J; bases not matched to a gene: 9. The CDR3 loop reads CASSSSGGFAGDTQYF. In DNA form, the CDR3 reads TGTGCCAGCAGCTCTAGCGGGGGTTTCGCGGGAGATACGCAGTATTTT.

This clone was seen just once. This chain connects TRBV11-3 to TRBJ2-2, with D possibly matching TRBD1 (6 bases). Trimming removed 2 bases at V and 5 bases at J, with 6 bases between. The CDR3 extends over 13 amino acids. Germline V gene data show CDR1 as SGHNT and CDR2 as YENEEA. CDR3 bases: TGTGCCAGCAGCTTACAGGGGACCGGGGAGCTGTTTTTT. This translates into CASSLQGTGELFF.

For this clone: Other DNA sequences in this specimen translate into the identical CDR3. The chain employs TRBV9 and TRBJ1-3, with D hard to call. The CDR3 has 15 amino acids. Germline V gives CDR1 SGDLS, CDR2 YYNGEE. V lost 0 bases and J 0 bases, leaving 7 bases between the germline ends. CDR3 residues: CASSVGTSSGNTIYF. In DNA form, the CDR3 reads TGTGCCAGCAGCGTAGGTACAAGCTCTGGAAACACCATATATTTT.

The chain's CDR3 is CASSQESGRGTYTDTQYF. The CDR3 nucleotides are TGCGCCAGCAGCCAAGAGAGTGGGCGGGGCACTTACACAGATACGCAGTATTTT. The rearrangement links TRBV4-3 to TRBJ2-3, with a tentative D call TRBD2 (6 bases). From germline, CDR1 is LGHNA and CDR2 YSLEER. Trimming took 0 bases from V and 2 from J, leaving 18 bases between them. This CDR3 is built from 18 residues.

CDR3 protein: CASSPNDNPVAGYTF. The CDR3 DNA reads TGTGCCAGCAGCCCAAATGACAACCCGGTCGCTGGCTACACCTTC. V and J are TRBV9 and TRBJ1-2; D gene ambiguous. Germline V gene lookup returns CDR1 SGDLS and CDR2 YYNGEE. CDR3 length equals 15 residues. V lost 4 bases, J lost 7 bases, and 20 bases lay in between.

CDR3 sequence (DNA): TGCGCCAGCAGCTTGGCCGGGAGAGGCACTGAAGCTTTCTTT. Translated, it gives CASSLAGRGTEAFF. The rearrangement uses TRBV5-1 and TRBJ1-1; no firm D call. Per germline, CDR1 SGHRS and CDR2 YFSETQ. V was cut by 0 bases and J by 4 bases, with 10 bases left in between. The CDR3 sequence is 14 residues long.

The rearrangement links TRBV18 to TRBJ1-2, with D maybe TRBD1 (5 bases). Deletions cut 6 bases from V and 3 bases from J, with 11 bases between. The CDR3 runs to 13 residues. Germline CDR1 reads KGHSH; CDR2 reads LQKENI. DNA of the CDR3: TGTGCCAGCTCTCAGGGTTCGGACTATGGCTACACCTTC. Encoded protein: CASSQGSDYGYTF.

The chain is built from TRBV18 and TRBJ1-1, with 8 bases that match TRBD1. The CDR3 has 12 residues. After removal of 3 bases from V and 11 bases from J, the junction contained 5 bases not matched to a gene. The V gene's germline CDR1 is KGHSH and CDR2 LQKENI. The CDR3 loop reads CASSPDRGDAFF. The CDR3 DNA follows: TGTGCCAGCTCACCCGACAGGGGTGATGCTTTCTTT.

The chain uses TRBV19 and TRBJ1-5; possibly TRBD1 for D (5 bases). CDR1 LNHDA and CDR2 SQIVND come from the germline V gene (reference sequence). Trimming took off 2 bases at V and 0 bases at J, with 8 bases between the two ends. CDR3 length equals 15 residues. The CDR3 loop is CASSIFRDSNQPQHF. CDR3 coding DNA: TGTGCCAGTAGTATATTCAGGGATAGCAATCAGCCCCAGCATTTT. Using reference TRBV19 and TRBJ1-5 for the parts outside the CDR3, the full variable domain is DGGITQSPKYLFRKEGQNVTLSCEQNLNHDAMYWYRQDPGQGLRLIYYSQIVNDFQKGDIAEGYSVSREKKESFPLTVTSAQKNPTAFYLCASSIFRDSNQPQHFGDGTRLSIL.

The V call is TRBV9, the J call TRBJ2-3, with TRBD2 matching over 7 bases. CDR3 length: 16 residues. V trimming: 5 bases; J trimming: 4 bases; junction bases outside the gene matches: 13. The germline gives CDR1 SGDLS, CDR2 YYNGEE. DNA for the CDR3: TGTGCCAGCAGTGGTTTGGGGGGGACGAGATCAGATACGCAGTATTTT. Protein product: CASSGLGGTRSDTQYF.

The chain employs TRBV10-2 and TRBJ1-3, with D perhaps matching TRBD1 (5 bases). Germline CDR1 WSHSY, CDR2 SAAADI. V lost 6 bases, J lost 2 bases, and 17 bases lay in between. CDR3 size: 16 residues. The CDR3 reads CASSDHIQETGNTIYF. CDR3 DNA sequence: TGCGCCAGCAGCGACCACATACAGGAAACTGGAAACACCATATATTTT.

The rearrangement uses TRBV27 and TRBJ1-2; TRBD1 agrees at 9 bases. Per germline, CDR1 MNHEY and CDR2 SMNVEV (reference sequence). The CDR3 loop spans 13 amino acids. Losses at the gene ends were 5 bases for V and 4 bases for J; bases not matched to a gene: 2. CDR3 sequence (DNA): TGTGCCAGCAGTCCGGACAGGGGCTATGGCTACACCTTC. This gives the protein CASSPDRGYGYTF.